These T cell receptor beta chains were read from a single sample in a study of control samples from healthy donors and cancer patients. Clones were sequenced by immunoSEQ multiplex PCR, and TCRdb holds only the in-frame ones, with some missing. The sample has roughly 130,000 clones, roughly 90% seen once. The specimen was blood. Receptors originate from a man aged 18 to 29 in good health. The CDR3 runs from the conserved cysteine through the conserved F or W.

>TRBV5-1|13|TRBJ1-2
CASSLTTVYGYTF
>TRBV7-7|13|TRBJ2-5
CASSSTGRETQYF
>TRBV11-2|16|TRBJ2-7
CASNSYPRGSTYEQYF
>TRBV2|14|TRBJ2-5
CASSDGGHVETQYF
>TRBV6-5|13|TRBJ1-5
CASRLQGTQPQHF
>TRBV7-2|14|TRBJ2-1
CASGLADLYNEQFF
>TRBV30|14|TRBJ1-6
CAWSLDVYNSPLHF
>TRBV6-5|14|TRBJ2-1
CASSRGTGYNEQFF
>TRBV2|16|TRBJ2-2
CASSVRLAGGTGELFF
>TRBV5-4|14|TRBJ2-7
CASSLASSPYEQYF
>TRBV6-5|13|TRBJ1-4
CASSYNLGEKLFF
>TRBV12-5|12|TRBJ2-7
CASGWRGGEQYF
>TRBV18|18|TRBJ1-2
CASSPRPGQGAESYGYTF